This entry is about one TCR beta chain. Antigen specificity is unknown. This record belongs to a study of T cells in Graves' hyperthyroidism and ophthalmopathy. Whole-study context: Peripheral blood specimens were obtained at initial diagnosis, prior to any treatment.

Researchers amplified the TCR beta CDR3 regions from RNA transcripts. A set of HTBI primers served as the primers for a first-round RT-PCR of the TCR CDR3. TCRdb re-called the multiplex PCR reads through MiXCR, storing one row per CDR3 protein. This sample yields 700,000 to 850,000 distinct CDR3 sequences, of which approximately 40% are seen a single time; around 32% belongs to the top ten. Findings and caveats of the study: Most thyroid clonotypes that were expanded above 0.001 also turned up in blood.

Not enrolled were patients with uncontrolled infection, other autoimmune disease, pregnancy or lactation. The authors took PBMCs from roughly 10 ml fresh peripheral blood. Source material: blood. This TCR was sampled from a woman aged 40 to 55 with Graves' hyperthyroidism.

The CDR3 region has the DNA TGTGCCAGCACCCCGGCCAGGGGAAACTTGGGCTATGGCTACACCTTC. It translates to CASTPARGNLGYGYTF. The rearrangement joins TRBV24-1 to TRBJ1-2; D may be TRBD1 (6 bases). This CDR3 has 16 amino acids. Trimming pared 11 bases from V and 4 bases from J, leaving 25 bases between. Germline CDR1 and CDR2: KGHDR and SFDVKD.